These 30 T cell receptor beta chains were sequenced from one sample in a study of long-term antiretroviral therapy in people with HIV. At survey level, the immunoSEQ assay was run in its v3.0 version. TCRdb keeps only in-frame clones here, not all; method: immunoSEQ multiplex PCR. The repertoire includes tens of thousands of clones, over 80% of them detected once, and roughly 10% sits in the top ten. Source: unsorted PBMCs, taken 2.8 years after starting antiretroviral therapy. The receptors originated from a man younger than 40 with HIV.

The gene calls are TRBV18 and TRBJ1-6, with D possibly being TRBD1 (6 bases). V was trimmed by 1 base and J by 9 bases, leaving 19 bases between them. Per germline, CDR1 KGHSH and CDR2 LQKENI. This CDR3 is 17 amino acids long. The CDR3 sequence: CASSPQSPGELGSPLHF. CDR3 in DNA: TGTGCCAGCTCACCACAATCCCCAGGGGAATTAGGTTCACCCCTCCACTTT.

This clone was counted between two and nine times. The rearrangement links TRBV10-3 to TRBJ2-1; possibly TRBD1 or TRBD2 for D (6 bases each). The CDR3 contains 13 residues. Germline CDR1 ENHRY, CDR2 SYGVKD. The V and J ends lost 7 bases and 6 bases respectively, with 13 bases between them. CDR3 sequence: CAITLGGLNEQFF. In nucleotides, the CDR3 is TGTGCCATCACCCTAGGGGGGCTCAATGAGCAGTTCTTC.

The genes are TRBV4-3 and TRBJ2-2; 8 nucleotides line up with TRBD2. V was clipped by 2 bases and J by 6 bases; unmatched bases: 5. CDR1 and CDR2 from the germline V gene are LGHNA and YSLEER. There are 15 residues in the CDR3. This CDR3 is CASSQQAGVAGELFF. CDR3 bases: TGCGCCAGCAGCCAACAAGCGGGAGTTGCCGGGGAGCTGTTTTTT.

J is TRBJ2-2 and V is TRBV5-1, with D possibly TRBD1 on 5 matching bases. CDR1 SGHRS and CDR2 YFSETQ come from the germline V gene. V lost 2 bases, J lost 1 base, and 9 bases lay in between. This CDR3 contains 15 residues. CDR3 sequence: CASSFQGMNTGELFF. The CDR3 DNA reads TGCGCCAGCAGCTTTCAGGGCATGAACACCGGGGAGCTGTTTTTT. Variable domain in full (rest from reference TRBV5-1 and TRBJ2-2): KAGVTQTPRYLIKTRGQQVTLSCSPISGHRSVSWYQQTPGQGLQFLFEYFSETQRNKGNFPGRFSGRQFSNSRSEMNVSTLELGDSALYLCASSFQGMNTGELFFGEGSRLTVL.

The V call is TRBV4-3, the J call TRBJ1-2, with D maybe TRBD1 (5 bases). Between the trimmed V and J ends, which lost 0 bases and 12 bases, there was a span of 17 bases. Germline CDR1 LGHNA, CDR2 YSLEER. The CDR3 runs 14 residues. CDR3 amino acids: CASSQEPRTYINTF. The CDR3 nucleotides read TGCGCCAGCAGCCAAGAACCACGGACATACATAAACACCTTC.

This chain connects TRBV15 to TRBJ1-2; 11 nucleotides agree with TRBD1. The V gene end was trimmed by 1 base and the J gene end by 5 bases; junction bases not matched to a gene: 3. The CDR3 spans 15 residues. Germline values: CDR1 LNHNV, CDR2 YYDKDF (reference sequence). The CDR3 region is CATSRGTGGGYGYTF. CDR3 coding DNA: TGTGCCACCAGCAGAGGGACAGGGGGCGGGTATGGCTACACCTTC.

This chain connects TRBV2 to TRBJ1-4, with 7 bases that match TRBD1. The trim removed 6 bases at V and 8 bases at J, leaving 9 bases unmatched. Germline-derived CDR1 and CDR2 are SNHLY and FYNNEI. The CDR3 is 14 amino acids. DNA for the CDR3: TGTGCCAGCAGAGCCGGGACAGAACAAGAAAAACTGTTTTTT. Protein product: CASRAGTEQEKLFF.

This rearrangement joins TRBV11-2 to TRBJ2-5; 7 positions agree with TRBD2. The CDR3 totals 15 residues. Germline CDR1 reads SGHAT; CDR2 reads FQNNGV. V shed 5 bases, J shed 1 base, and the junction held 7 bases outside the gene matches. CDR3 bases: TGTGCCAGCAGCGCGGGAGCGTGGGGCCAAGAGACCCAGTACTTC. This gives the protein CASSAGAWGQETQYF.

The chain couples TRBV28 to TRBJ2-1; D unresolved. V lost 5 bases, J lost 10 bases, and 12 bases lay in between. Per the germline V gene, CDR1 is MDHEN and CDR2 is SYDVKM. CDR3 length: 12 residues. CDR3 coding DNA: TGTGCCAGCAGTGCACCCAGCCCAGAGCAGTTCTTC. Its protein is CASSAPSPEQFF.

The rearrangement links TRBV6-5 to TRBJ1-6, with D possibly matching TRBD1 (5 bases). V gave up 3 bases and J gave up 7 bases, with 13 bases separating them. CDR1 MNHEY and CDR2 SVGAGI come from the germline V gene. The CDR3 runs to 15 residues. The CDR3, as DNA: TGTGCCAGCAGTTATCAGGGAAGTGCAAATTCACCCCTCCACTTT. Residues: CASSYQGSANSPLHF.

The V gene is TRBV28, the J gene TRBJ2-7, with 8 bases fitting TRBD2. The CDR3 runs 14 residues. V lost 5 bases to trimming and J lost 3 bases; unmatched junction nucleotides: 6. Per the germline V gene, CDR1 is MDHEN and CDR2 is SYDVKM. The CDR3 loop is CASSTGLAGYEQYF. The CDR3 DNA sequence: TGTGCCAGCAGTACCGGGCTAGCGGGCTACGAGCAGTACTTC. The variable domain in full, completed from reference TRBV28 and TRBJ2-7, reads DVKVTQSSRYLVKRTGEKVFLECVQDMDHENMFWYRQDPGLGLRLIYFSYDVKMKEKGDIPEGYSVSREKKERFSLILESASTNQTSMYLCASSTGLAGYEQYFGPGTRLTVT.

CDR3 sequence reads: CACAGTLVDGELFF. Here the CDR3 DNA reads TGTGCCTGTGCCGGGACATTGGTTGACGGGGAGCTGTTTTTT. J is TRBJ2-2 and V is TRBV30; possible D gene TRBD1, 6 bases. Germline CDR1 reads GTSNPN; CDR2 reads SVGIG (reference sequence). The CDR3 runs 14 residues. The V end was cut by 6 bases, the J end by 7 bases, with 18 bases between.

The rearrangement links TRBV30 to TRBJ2-7; D unresolved. Germline assignment: CDR1 GTSNPN and CDR2 SVGIG (reference sequence). The CDR3 loop spans 15 amino acids. The V gene lost 1 base and the J gene lost 3 bases, with 16 bases spanning the gap. CDR3 region: CAWSGEVGPFYEQYF. The CDR3 DNA reads as TGTGCCTGGAGTGGAGAGGTCGGGCCCTTCTACGAGCAGTACTTC.

The gene calls are TRBV10-3 and TRBJ2-7, with 10 bases aligning to TRBD2. The junction had 7 bases not matched to a gene; V was cut back by 6 bases and J by 2 bases. This CDR3 comprises 15 residues. Germline assignment: CDR1 ENHRY and CDR2 SYGVKD. CDR3 DNA: TGTGCCATCAGCTCTAGCGGGGGACCTACCTACGAGCAGTACTTC. Its translation: CAISSSGGPTYEQYF.

The chain has TRBV19 and TRBJ1-1; TRBD1 aligns across 7 bases. J lost 1 base, V lost 6 bases, and 14 bases had no gene match. The CDR3 is made up of 17 amino acids. Germline CDR1 and CDR2: LNHDA and SQIVND (reference sequence). The CDR3 nucleotides are TGTGCCAGTAGGTCACTACTCACAGGGGCGCAGAACACTGAAGCTTTCTTT. Translation: CASRSLLTGAQNTEAFF.

V is TRBV10-2 and J is TRBJ2-7, with D maybe TRBD2 (7 bases). This CDR3 spans 14 amino acids. Germline CDR1 WSHSY, CDR2 SAAADI. Between the trimmed V and J ends, which lost 4 bases and 3 bases, there was a span of 13 bases. The CDR3 protein is CASSARGGLYEQYF. The CDR3 DNA reads as TGCGCCAGCAGTGCGAGGGGGGGCCTCTACGAGCAGTACTTC.

This chain links TRBV28 with TRBJ1-2; possibly TRBD1 for D (6 bases). This CDR3 region has 15 residues. V lost 5 bases and J 4 bases, leaving 17 bases between the germline ends. Germline V lookup: CDR1 MDHEN, CDR2 SYDVKM. CDR3 coding DNA: TGTGCCAGCAGTCTTGGGGGGGGCAGGACCTATGGCTACACCTTC. It specifies CASSLGGGRTYGYTF.

This clone was recorded once. This chain connects TRBV11-2 to TRBJ2-7, with D unclear. Per the germline V gene, CDR1 is SGHAT and CDR2 is FQNNGV. V was shortened by 8 bases and J by 3 bases, with 11 bases between the two germline ends. This CDR3 contains 12 residues. CDR3 sequence reads: CASGIAGYEQYF. In DNA, the CDR3 is TGTGCCAGCGGTATCGCCGGCTACGAGCAGTACTTC.

The chain couples TRBV19 to TRBJ1-2; 12 bases are a match to TRBD1. Losses at the gene ends were 6 bases for V and 1 base for J; bases not matched to a gene: 9. There are 17 residues in the CDR3. The germline V gene has CDR1 LNHDA and CDR2 SQIVND (reference sequence). The CDR3 spells CASREAGTGGVNYGYTF. The CDR3, as DNA: TGTGCCAGTAGAGAGGCCGGGACAGGGGGCGTTAACTATGGCTACACCTTC. Filled out from reference TRBV19 and TRBJ1-2, the complete variable domain reads DGGITQSPKYLFRKEGQNVTLSCEQNLNHDAMYWYRQDPGQGLRLIYYSQIVNDFQKGDIAEGYSVSREKKESFPLTVTSAQKNPTAFYLCASREAGTGGVNYGYTFGSGTRLTVV.

The rearrangement links TRBV28 to TRBJ2-3, with a possible D match to TRBD2 (5 bases). The CDR3 is made up of 17 amino acids. Trimming removed 6 bases from V and 3 bases from J, with 22 bases in between. The V gene's germline CDR1 is MDHEN and CDR2 SYDVKM. CDR3 protein: CASRFGTRTQRTDTQYF. DNA of the CDR3: TGTGCCAGCAGGTTCGGAACGAGGACTCAAAGAACAGATACGCAGTATTTT.

The chain carries TRBV6-5 and TRBJ2-6; no clear D gene. This CDR3 has 15 residues. Germline V gives CDR1 MNHEY, CDR2 SVGAGI. The germline V and J ends were trimmed by 8 bases and 0 bases, with 11 bases remaining between them. CDR3 sequence (DNA): TGTGCCAGCTGCCCGGAGAACTCTGGGGCCAACGTCCTGACTTTC. Translated, it gives CASCPENSGANVLTF.

The rearrangement uses TRBV11-2 and TRBJ2-6; maybe TRBD1 (5 bases). Trimming removed 1 base from V and 2 bases from J, with 15 bases in between. This CDR3 has 18 amino acids. Looked up from germline, CDR1 is SGHAT and CDR2 is FQNNGV. The CDR3 nucleotides read TGTGCCAGCAGCTTAGGTTCCAGGGTGTTAACTGGGGCCAACGTCCTGACTTTC. Translated, it gives CASSLGSRVLTGANVLTF. Full variable domain (missing parts from reference TRBV11-2 and TRBJ2-6): EAGVAQSPRYKIIEKRQSVAFWCNPISGHATLYWYQQILGQGPKLLIQFQNNGVVDDSQLPKDRFSAERLKGVDSTLKIQPAKLEDSAVYLCASSLGSRVLTGANVLTFGAGSRLTVL.

The rearrangement joins TRBV28 to TRBJ1-2, with TRBD1 matching over 10 bases. The CDR3 runs to 15 residues. After removal of 4 bases from V and 6 bases from J, the junction contained 8 bases not matched to a gene. The germline V gene encodes CDR1 MDHEN and CDR2 SYDVKM. CDR3 coding DNA: TGTGCCAGCAGTTCCACTCTGGGACAGGGGAATGGCTACACCTTC. Encoded protein: CASSSTLGQGNGYTF.

A few counts support this clone. The J gene is TRBJ2-7, the V gene TRBV7-9; D not resolved. Germline CDR1 SEHNR, CDR2 FQNEAQ (reference sequence). The V and J ends lost 3 bases and 0 bases respectively, with 9 bases between them. This CDR3 region has 14 residues. The CDR3 loop is CASSFIQSSYEQYF. The DNA of the CDR3 is TGTGCCAGCAGCTTCATACAGAGCTCCTACGAGCAGTACTTC. The variable domain in full, completed from reference TRBV7-9 and TRBJ2-7, reads DTGVSQNPRHKITKRGQNVTFRCDPISEHNRLYWYRQTLGQGPEFLTYFQNEAQLEKSRLLSDRFSAERPKGSFSTLEIQRTEQGDSAMYLCASSFIQSSYEQYFGPGTRLTVT.

V usage is TRBV30 and J usage is TRBJ1-4, with D maybe TRBD1 (5 bases). Germline values: CDR1 GTSNPN, CDR2 SVGIG (reference sequence). The CDR3 is 15 residues long. Trimming cost V 0 bases and J 5 bases, with 13 bases left between them. The CDR3 protein is CAWSVLDSPNEKLFF. CDR3 coding DNA: TGTGCCTGGAGTGTCCTAGACAGCCCGAATGAAAAACTGTTTTTT. Together with reference TRBV30 and TRBJ1-4, the CDR3 gives the full variable domain: SQTIHQWPATLVQPVGSPLSLECTVEGTSNPNLYWYRQAAGRGLQLLFYSVGIGQISSEVPQNLSASRPQDRQFILSSKKLLLSDSGFYLCAWSVLDSPNEKLFFGSGTQLSVL.

The V call is TRBV29-1, the J call TRBJ2-6; 12 positions match TRBD1. Germline V CDR1 and CDR2: SQVTM, ANQGSEA. V lost 6 bases and J lost 4; bases outside the gene matches: 10. The CDR3 is 17 residues long. CDR3 amino acids: CSVVPGQGAGGANVLTF. The CDR3 DNA reads TGCAGCGTCGTCCCGGGACAGGGGGCTGGGGGGGCCAACGTCCTGACTTTC.

The chain recombines TRBV21-1 with TRBJ2-7; the D call in the table, TRBD1, was not verified against the DNA. TRBV21-1 is noted as a pseudogene. This CDR3 is built from 12 residues. The chain's CDR3 is CASGQEAYEQYF. DNA for the CDR3: TGTGCCAGCGGTCAGGAAGCCTACGAGCAGTACTTC.

This chain uses TRBV30 with TRBJ2-7; D uncertain. Looked up from germline, CDR1 is GTSNPN and CDR2 is SVGIG (reference sequence). The ends were cut back, 0 bases at V and 5 bases at J, with 5 bases in the middle. The CDR3 length is 11 residues. The CDR3, as DNA: TGTGCCTGGAGTGTAAGGGACGAGCAGTACTTC. Translated, it gives CAWSVRDEQYF.

The chain combines TRBV6-5 with TRBJ1-1; D is possibly TRBD1 (6 bases). Germline CDR1 reads MNHEY; CDR2 reads SVGAGI. CDR3 length equals 13 residues. Trimming shortened V by 5 bases and J by 0 bases, and 7 bases separated the two germline ends. The CDR3 DNA sequence: TGTGCCAGCAGTAGGGGGTTGAACACTGAAGCTTTCTTT. Protein sequence: CASSRGLNTEAFF.

The V and J genes are TRBV5-8 and TRBJ2-7; 7 nucleotides line up with TRBD2. Germline loops: CDR1 SGHTS, CDR2 YDEGEE. The length of the CDR3 is 15 residues. V lost 5 bases to trimming and J lost 0 bases; unmatched junction nucleotides: 8. CDR3 DNA: TGTGCCAGCAGTCCAGTCGGGGGGACCTCCTACGAGCAGTACTTC. It codes for CASSPVGGTSYEQYF. The complete variable domain, with remaining parts taken from reference TRBV5-8 and TRBJ2-7, reads EAGVTQSPTHLIKTRGQQATLRCSPISGHTSVYWYQQALGLGLQFLLWYDEGEERNRGNFPPRFSGRQFPNYSSELNVNALELEDSALYLCASSPVGGTSYEQYFGPGTRLTVT.